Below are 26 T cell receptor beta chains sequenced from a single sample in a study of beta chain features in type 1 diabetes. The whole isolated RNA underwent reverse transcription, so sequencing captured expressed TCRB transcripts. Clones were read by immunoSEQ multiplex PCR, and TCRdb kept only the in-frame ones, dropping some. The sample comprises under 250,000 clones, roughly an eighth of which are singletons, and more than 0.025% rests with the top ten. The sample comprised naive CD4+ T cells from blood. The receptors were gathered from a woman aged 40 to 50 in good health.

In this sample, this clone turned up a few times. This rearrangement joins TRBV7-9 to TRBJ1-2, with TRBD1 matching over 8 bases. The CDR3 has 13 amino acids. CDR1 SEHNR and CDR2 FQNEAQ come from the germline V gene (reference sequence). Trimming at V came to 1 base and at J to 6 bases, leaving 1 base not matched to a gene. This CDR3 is CASSLGQGNGYTF. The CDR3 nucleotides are TGTGCCAGCAGCTTAGGACAGGGGAATGGCTACACCTTC.

Here the CDR3 reads CASSLVGRQGGEKLFF. CDR3 nucleotide sequence: TGTGCCAGCAGCTTGGTTGGTCGGCAGGGCGGTGAAAAACTGTTTTTT. J is TRBJ1-4 and V is TRBV5-6; tentatively, D is TRBD1 (5 bases). V was pared by 0 bases and J by 7 bases, with 16 bases between. Germline CDR1 is SGHDT and CDR2 is YYEEEE. The CDR3 loop spans 16 amino acids.

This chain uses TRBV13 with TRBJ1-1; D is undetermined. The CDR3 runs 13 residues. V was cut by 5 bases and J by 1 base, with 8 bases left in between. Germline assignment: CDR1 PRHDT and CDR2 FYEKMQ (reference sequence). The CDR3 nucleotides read TGTGCCAGCAGCCCGACAAGGAACACTGAAGCTTTCTTT. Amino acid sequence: CASSPTRNTEAFF.

The CDR3 DNA sequence: TGCGCCAGCAGCTCGGGACAGGGGGATCAGCCCCAGCATTTT. It specifies CASSSGQGDQPQHF. The chain combines TRBV10-1 with TRBJ1-5; 11 nucleotides match TRBD1. The junction had 3 bases not matched to a gene; V was cut back by 6 bases and J by 5 bases. The CDR3 runs 14 residues. Looked up from germline, CDR1 is WNHNN and CDR2 is SYGVQD (reference sequence).

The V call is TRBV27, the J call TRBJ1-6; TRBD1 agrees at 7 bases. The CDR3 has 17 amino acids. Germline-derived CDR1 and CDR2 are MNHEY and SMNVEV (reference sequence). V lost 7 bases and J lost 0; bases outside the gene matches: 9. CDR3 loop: CASTITGAHSYNSPLHF. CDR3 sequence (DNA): TGTGCCAGCACCATCACAGGGGCTCACTCCTATAATTCACCCCTCCACTTT.

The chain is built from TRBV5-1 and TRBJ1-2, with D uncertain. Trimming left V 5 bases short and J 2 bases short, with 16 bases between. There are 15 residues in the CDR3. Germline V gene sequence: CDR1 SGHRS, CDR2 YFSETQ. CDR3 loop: CASREAPGGNYGYTF. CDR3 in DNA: TGCGCCAGCAGAGAAGCACCAGGAGGAAACTATGGCTACACCTTC.

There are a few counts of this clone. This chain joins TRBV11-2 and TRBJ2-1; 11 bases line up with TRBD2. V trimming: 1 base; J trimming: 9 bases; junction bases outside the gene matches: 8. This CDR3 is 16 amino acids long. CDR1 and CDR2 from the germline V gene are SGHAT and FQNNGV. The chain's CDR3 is CASSLGLAGLSGEQFF. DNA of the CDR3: TGTGCCAGCAGCTTAGGACTAGCGGGGCTGTCGGGTGAGCAGTTCTTC.

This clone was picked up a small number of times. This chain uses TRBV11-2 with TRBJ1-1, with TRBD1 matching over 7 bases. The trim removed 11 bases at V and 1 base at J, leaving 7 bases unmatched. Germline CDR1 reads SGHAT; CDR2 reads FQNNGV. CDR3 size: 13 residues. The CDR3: CAEMDRPNTEAFF. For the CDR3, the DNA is TGTGCCGAAATGGACAGGCCGAACACTGAAGCTTTCTTT.

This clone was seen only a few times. The CDR3 nucleotides read TGTGCCAGCAGCCCAGTTGATGGGACAGTATACAATGAGCAGTTCTTC. It is translated as CASSPVDGTVYNEQFF. The chain recombines TRBV5-6 with TRBJ2-1, with 7 bases aligning to TRBD1. The junction had 11 bases not matched to a gene; V was cut back by 4 bases and J by 4 bases. The CDR3 loop spans 16 amino acids. Germline CDR1 and CDR2: SGHDT and YYEEEE.

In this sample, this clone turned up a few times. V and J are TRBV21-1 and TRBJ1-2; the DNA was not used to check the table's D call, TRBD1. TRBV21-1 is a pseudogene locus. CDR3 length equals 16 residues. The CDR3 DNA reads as TGTGCCAGCAGCTATAGGACAGGGGGCAGGAACTATGGCTACACCTTC. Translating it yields CASSYRTGGRNYGYTF.

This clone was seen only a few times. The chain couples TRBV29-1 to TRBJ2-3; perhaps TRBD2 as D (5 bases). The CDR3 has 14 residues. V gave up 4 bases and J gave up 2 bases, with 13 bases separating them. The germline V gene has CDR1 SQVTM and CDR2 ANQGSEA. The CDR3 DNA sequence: TGCAGCGTTGTTTGGAGGAGGCCCACAGATACGCAGTATTTT. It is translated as CSVVWRRPTDTQYF.

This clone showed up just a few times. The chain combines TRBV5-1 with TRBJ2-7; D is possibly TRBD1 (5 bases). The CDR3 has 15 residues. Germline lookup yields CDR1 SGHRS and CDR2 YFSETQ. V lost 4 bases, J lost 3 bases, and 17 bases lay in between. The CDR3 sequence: CASSQVRGFGYEQYF. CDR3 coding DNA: TGCGCCAGCAGCCAGGTTAGGGGTTTCGGCTACGAGCAGTACTTC.

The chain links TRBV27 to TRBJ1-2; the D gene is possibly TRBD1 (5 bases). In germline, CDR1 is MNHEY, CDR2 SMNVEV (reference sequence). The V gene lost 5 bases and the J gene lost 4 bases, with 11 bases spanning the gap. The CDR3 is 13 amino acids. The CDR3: CASSPGGGYGYTF. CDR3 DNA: TGTGCCAGCAGTCCCGGGGGGGGCTATGGCTACACCTTC.

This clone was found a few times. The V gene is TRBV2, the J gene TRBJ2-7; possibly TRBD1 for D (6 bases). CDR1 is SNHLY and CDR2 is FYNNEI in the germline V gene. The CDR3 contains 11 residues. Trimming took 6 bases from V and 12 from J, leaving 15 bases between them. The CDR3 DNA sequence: TGTGCCAGCAGACAGGGTCGAGAGGGGTACTTC. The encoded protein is CASRQGREGYF.

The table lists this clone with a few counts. The DNA of the CDR3 is TGCGCCAGCAGCCAAGCTGCTAACCAAGAGACCCAGTACTTC. Protein: CASSQAANQETQYF. The chain uses TRBV4-3 and TRBJ2-5, with D uncertain. From germline, CDR1 is LGHNA and CDR2 YSLEER. The CDR3 loop spans 14 amino acids. Trimming shortened V by 1 base and J by 0 bases, and 6 bases separated the two germline ends.

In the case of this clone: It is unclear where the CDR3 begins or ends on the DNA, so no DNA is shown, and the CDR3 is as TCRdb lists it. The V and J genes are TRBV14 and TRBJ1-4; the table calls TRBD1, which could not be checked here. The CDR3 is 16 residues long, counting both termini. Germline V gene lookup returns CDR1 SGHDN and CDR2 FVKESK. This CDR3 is CASSTLLQGFTQNCFF.

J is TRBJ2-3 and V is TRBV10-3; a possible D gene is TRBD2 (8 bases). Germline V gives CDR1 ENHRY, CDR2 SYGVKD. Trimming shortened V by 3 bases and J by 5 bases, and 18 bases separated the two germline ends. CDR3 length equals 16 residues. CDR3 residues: CAISDNGRGQKDTQYF. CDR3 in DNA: TGTGCCATCAGTGACAACGGGAGGGGGCAGAAAGATACGCAGTATTTT.

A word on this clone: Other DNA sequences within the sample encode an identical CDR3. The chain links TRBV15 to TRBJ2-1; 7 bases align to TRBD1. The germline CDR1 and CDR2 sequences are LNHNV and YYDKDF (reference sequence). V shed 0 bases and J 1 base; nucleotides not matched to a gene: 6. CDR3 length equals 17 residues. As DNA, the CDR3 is TGTGCCACCAGCAGAGAGAAGGGACAGAGGTCCTACAATGAGCAGTTCTTC. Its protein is CATSREKGQRSYNEQFF.

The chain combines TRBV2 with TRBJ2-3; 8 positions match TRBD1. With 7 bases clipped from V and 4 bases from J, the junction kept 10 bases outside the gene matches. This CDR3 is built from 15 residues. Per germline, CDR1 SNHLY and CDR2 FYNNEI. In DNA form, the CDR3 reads TGTGCCAGCATGGCGACAGGGGCCCTCCCAGATACGCAGTATTTT. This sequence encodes CASMATGALPDTQYF.

The CDR3 region is CASSYAGISNQPQHF. CDR3 sequence (DNA): TGTGCCAGCAGTTACGCAGGTATCAGCAATCAGCCCCAGCATTTT. The chain carries TRBV6-5 and TRBJ1-5; D call uncertain. V was pared by 2 bases and J by 1 base, with 9 bases between. The CDR3 consists of 15 residues. Germline assignment: CDR1 MNHEY and CDR2 SVGAGI.

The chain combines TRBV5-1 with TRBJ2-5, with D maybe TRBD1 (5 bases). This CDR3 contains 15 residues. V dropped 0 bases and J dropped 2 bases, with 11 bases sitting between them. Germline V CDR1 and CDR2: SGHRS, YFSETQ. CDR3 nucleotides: TGCGCCAGCAGCTTGGAGAGACAGCTACAAGAGACCCAGTACTTC. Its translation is CASSLERQLQETQYF.

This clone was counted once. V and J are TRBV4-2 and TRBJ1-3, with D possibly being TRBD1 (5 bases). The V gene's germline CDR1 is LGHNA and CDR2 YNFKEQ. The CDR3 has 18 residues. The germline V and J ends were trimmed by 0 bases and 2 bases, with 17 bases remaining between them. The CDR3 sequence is CASSQEGEGATAGNTIYF. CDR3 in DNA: TGTGCCAGCAGCCAAGAGGGGGAGGGTGCCACTGCTGGAAACACCATATATTTT.

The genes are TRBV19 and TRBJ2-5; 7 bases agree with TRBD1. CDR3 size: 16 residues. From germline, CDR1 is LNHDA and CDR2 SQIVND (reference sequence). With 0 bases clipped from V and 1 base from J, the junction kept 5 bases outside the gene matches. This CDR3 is CASSIDRQGIQETQYF. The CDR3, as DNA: TGTGCCAGTAGTATAGATCGACAGGGAATCCAAGAGACCCAGTACTTC. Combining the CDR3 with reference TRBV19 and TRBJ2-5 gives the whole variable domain DGGITQSPKYLFRKEGQNVTLSCEQNLNHDAMYWYRQDPGQGLRLIYYSQIVNDFQKGDIAEGYSVSREKKESFPLTVTSAQKNPTAFYLCASSIDRQGIQETQYFGPGTRLLVL.

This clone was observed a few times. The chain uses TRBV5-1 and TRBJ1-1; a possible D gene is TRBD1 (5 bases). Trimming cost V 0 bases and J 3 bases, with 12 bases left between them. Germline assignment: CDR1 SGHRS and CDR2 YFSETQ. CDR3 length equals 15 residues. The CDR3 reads CASSLAGQGDTEAFF. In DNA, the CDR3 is TGCGCCAGCAGCTTGGCCGGTCAAGGGGACACTGAAGCTTTCTTT.

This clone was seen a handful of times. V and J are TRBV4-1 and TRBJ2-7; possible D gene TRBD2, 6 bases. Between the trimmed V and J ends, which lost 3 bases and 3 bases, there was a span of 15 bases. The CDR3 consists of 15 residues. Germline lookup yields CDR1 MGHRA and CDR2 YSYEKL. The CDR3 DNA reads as TGCGCCAGCAGCCAGGGGACTGGGTGGGACTACGAGCAGTACTTC. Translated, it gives CASSQGTGWDYEQYF.

The DNA for the CDR3 is TGTGCCATCAGTGAGCTGGAGAATTATCAGCCCCAGCATTTT. Translating gives CAISELENYQPQHF. The rearrangement joins TRBV10-3 to TRBJ1-5; D is uncertain. V was trimmed by 2 bases and J by 5 bases, leaving 10 bases between them. CDR3 size: 14 residues. From germline, CDR1 is ENHRY and CDR2 SYGVKD.